These T cell receptor beta chains were read from a single sample in a study of T cells in Graves' hyperthyroidism and ophthalmopathy. In TCRdb, the multiplex PCR reads were re-called with MiXCR into one record per CDR3 protein. Here the sample spans 160,000 or so distinct CDR3 sequences, less than 10% being singletons. Material: blood. Receptor source: a woman between 18 and 30 years old with Graves' hyperthyroidism that later progressed to Graves' ophthalmopathy. Both conserved end residues are trimmed from each CDR3. The D gene is left open where the match is weak.

V gene,J gene,D gene,CDR3 protein
TRBV12-3/TRBV12-4,TRBJ2-1,.,ASSPSARSVVQF
TRBV12-5,TRBJ2-1,TRBD2,ASGLDLTSGGIREQF
TRBV7-8,TRBJ2-7,.,ASSLNVLYEQY
TRBV7-3,TRBJ2-3,.,ASSRTYGDTQY
TRBV27,TRBJ1-5,.,ASSLSGQGLPQH
TRBV7-9,TRBJ2-6,TRBD1,ASSLAGGAGANVLT
TRBV20-1,TRBJ2-5,.,SAVLQGYQETQY
TRBV9,TRBJ2-1,.,ASSPTGIRSYNEQF
TRBV7-2,TRBJ1-4,.,ASSLVGGRAANEKLF
TRBV20-1,TRBJ2-5,.,SARVAETQY
TRBV19,TRBJ2-3,TRBD2,ASSSGLAVTDTQY
TRBV12-3/TRBV12-4,TRBJ1-5,TRBD1,ASSSGQGYSNQPQH
TRBV2,TRBJ2-3,TRBD1,ASSDPTSNRGSNTDTQY
TRBV15,TRBJ1-5,.,ATSRDDRRNQPQH
TRBV12-3/TRBV12-4,TRBJ2-1,.,ASSLYGNEQF
TRBV20-1,TRBJ2-1,.,SAWRLSNEQF
TRBV18,TRBJ1-4,.,ASSPTGANEKLF
TRBV7-3,TRBJ2-1,TRBD1,ASSLDRDRANEQF
TRBV5-5,TRBJ2-2,TRBD1,ASSQSEGANTGELF
TRBV2,TRBJ1-4,.,ASSVQGGLTNEKLF
TRBV30,TRBJ2-5,TRBD1,AWSHRTGGPETQY
TRBV20-1,TRBJ2-1,TRBD1,ATGTGMDEQF
TRBV6-5,TRBJ1-5,.,ASSYSGGNQPQH
TRBV9,TRBJ2-3,.,ASSVGSGPTDTQY
TRBV19,TRBJ1-3,.,ASSIPGSSGNTIY
TRBV20-1,TRBJ2-7,.,SATRGLLDEQY
TRBV28,TRBJ2-3,TRBD2,ASTFSGLAGAVDTQY
TRBV7-9,TRBJ1-6,TRBD1,ASSQGQDNSPLH
TRBV29-1,TRBJ2-7,TRBD1,SVGTAMSYEQY
TRBV11-2,TRBJ2-7,.,ASSLRPPWGHSYEQY
TRBV6-4,TRBJ1-3,.,ASSEREPYSGNTIY
TRBV13,TRBJ2-7,.,ASSDPYEQY
TRBV5-5,TRBJ2-3,.,ASSLDADTQY
TRBV24-1,TRBJ1-2,TRBD1,ATSESRGTDGYT
TRBV7-9,TRBJ2-1,.,ASSLPYGASYNEQF
TRBV9,TRBJ2-1,TRBD2,ASSPTSGRTKSNEQF
TRBV11-1,TRBJ2-2,TRBD2,ASSARTSGRGELF
TRBV13,TRBJ2-3,TRBD2,ASSTGTSGRVVDTQY
TRBV7-9,TRBJ2-5,.,ASSLMASGAGTQY
TRBV4-1,TRBJ2-5,.,ASSQGPTGRETQY
TRBV20-1,TRBJ2-7,TRBD2,SARFSGRVNEQY
TRBV12-3/TRBV12-4,TRBJ2-7,TRBD1,ASSLHSYTGGVPISSYEQY
TRBV15,TRBJ2-7,TRBD2,ATSLQRGYEQY
TRBV6-1,TRBJ1-1,.,ASSYGGRITEAF
TRBV2,TRBJ1-1,.,ASRATRNTEAF